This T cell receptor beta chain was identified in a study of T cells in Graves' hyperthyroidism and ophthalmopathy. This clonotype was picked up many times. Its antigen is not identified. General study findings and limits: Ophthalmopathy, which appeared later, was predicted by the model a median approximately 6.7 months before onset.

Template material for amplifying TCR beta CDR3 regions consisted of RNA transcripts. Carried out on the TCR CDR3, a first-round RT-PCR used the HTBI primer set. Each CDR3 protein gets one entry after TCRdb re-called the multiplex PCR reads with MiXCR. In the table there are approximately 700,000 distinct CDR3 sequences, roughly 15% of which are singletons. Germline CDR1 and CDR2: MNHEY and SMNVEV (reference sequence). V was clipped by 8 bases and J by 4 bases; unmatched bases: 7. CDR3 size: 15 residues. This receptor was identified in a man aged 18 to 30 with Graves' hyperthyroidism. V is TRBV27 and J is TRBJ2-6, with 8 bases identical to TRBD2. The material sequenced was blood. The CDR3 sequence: CASAKAGAGANVLTF. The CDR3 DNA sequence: TGTGCCAGCGCCAAAGCGGGGGCAGGGGCCAACGTCCTGACTTTC.